Following are 9 T cell receptor beta chains from one sample sequenced in a study of CD4 T cells in relation to SARS-CoV-2 and coronaviruses. TCRdb's copy holds only in-frame clones and misses some; the assay was immunoSEQ multiplex PCR. The sample records tens of thousands of clones, about 80% being singletons. These receptors have no identified antigens. Before the COVID-19 pandemic, during about 2011-2019, CD4+ T cells were taken from unexposed donors. The cells were cultured for about ten days before CD4+ T cells were isolated. Sequenced sample: CD4+ T cells from PBMCs, cultured in vitro. These receptors came from a human donor in good health.

The chain carries TRBV5-1 and TRBJ2-5; 7 bases fit TRBD1. Trimming removed 0 bases from V and 5 bases from J; junction bases left unmatched: 7. The CDR3 runs to 15 residues. CDR1 and CDR2 from the germline V gene are SGHRS and YFSETQ. The CDR3 DNA sequence: TGCGCCAGCAGCTTGGGGGGACAGACCCGGGAGACCCAGTACTTC. This translates into CASSLGGQTRETQYF.

This clone was counted between two and nine times. The J gene is TRBJ1-2, the V gene TRBV20-1, with a weak D call TRBD1 (5 bases). This CDR3 has 14 amino acids. Trimming shortened V by 3 bases and J by 2 bases, and 13 bases separated the two germline ends. Per germline, CDR1 DFQATT and CDR2 SNEGSKA (reference sequence). The DNA for the CDR3 is TGCAGTGCTAGTTTGGGGCAGACAAACTATGGCTACACCTTC. It is translated as CSASLGQTNYGYTF.

The CDR3 loop reads CASSENRGVYSGELFF. The CDR3 DNA reads as TGTGCCAGCAGCGAAAACAGGGGGGTATACTCCGGGGAGCTGTTTTTT. The chain employs TRBV9 and TRBJ2-2; TRBD1 matches at 8 bases. Losses at the gene ends were 3 bases for V and 6 bases for J; bases not matched to a gene: 10. The germline V gene has CDR1 SGDLS and CDR2 YYNGEE. The CDR3 loop spans 16 amino acids.

The chain employs TRBV5-6 and TRBJ1-1; D ambiguous. Germline V gives CDR1 SGHDT, CDR2 YYEEEE. With 4 bases removed from V and 3 bases from J, the gap between germline ends came to 16 bases. The CDR3 length is 15 residues. The CDR3 DNA sequence: TGTGCCAGCAGCCCCAACCCGGACGGTTACACTGAAGCTTTCTTT. As protein: CASSPNPDGYTEAFF.

The rearrangement joins TRBV28 to TRBJ2-3; TRBD2 matches at 13 bases. This CDR3 spans 15 amino acids. Germline CDR1 reads MDHEN; CDR2 reads SYDVKM. The J segment lost 5 bases and the V segment lost 4 bases, leaving 3 bases of the junction unmatched. For the CDR3, the DNA is TGTGCCAGCAGTTCCCGACTAGCGGGAGGAGATACGCAGTATTTT. It yields the protein CASSSRLAGGDTQYF.

The rearrangement joins TRBV19 to TRBJ2-7; D gene uncertain. Germline loops: CDR1 LNHDA, CDR2 SQIVND (reference sequence). The V and J ends lost 4 bases and 2 bases respectively, with 21 bases between them. The length of the CDR3 is 17 residues. CDR3 bases: TGTGCCAGTAGTACCCGTTACCGTCACAGTATGACCTACGAGCAGTACTTC. This sequence encodes CASSTRYRHSMTYEQYF.

V gene TRBV27 combines with J gene TRBJ2-7, with TRBD1 matching 9 bases. CDR1 and CDR2 from the germline V gene are MNHEY and SMNVEV (reference sequence). The V segment lost 5 bases and the J segment 2 bases; nucleotides outside the gene matches: 10. The CDR3 loop spans 16 amino acids. The chain's CDR3 is CASSIEGQGRTYEQYF. The CDR3 nucleotides read TGTGCCAGCAGTATAGAAGGACAGGGGAGGACCTACGAGCAGTACTTC.

This chain links TRBV30 with TRBJ2-7; D is ambiguous. Germline values: CDR1 GTSNPN, CDR2 SVGIG (reference sequence). The V and J ends lost 2 bases and 1 base respectively, with 3 bases between them. This CDR3 has 11 amino acids. The CDR3 DNA reads TGTGCCTGGAGTAAGTCCTACGAGCAGTACTTC. Its translation is CAWSKSYEQYF. Based on the CDR3 plus reference TRBV30 and TRBJ2-7, the full variable domain is SQTIHQWPATLVQPVGSPLSLECTVEGTSNPNLYWYRQAAGRGLQLLFYSVGIGQISSEVPQNLSASRPQDRQFILSSKKLLLSDSGFYLCAWSKSYEQYFGPGTRLTVT.

CDR3 bases: TGTGCCAGCAGTGAACTCTGGCCGGACAGAAACTATGGCTACACCTTC. It is translated as CASSELWPDRNYGYTF. J is TRBJ1-2 and V is TRBV6-1, with D maybe TRBD1 (6 bases). This CDR3 has 16 residues. Germline V gene lookup returns CDR1 MNHNS and CDR2 SASEGT. V was trimmed by 2 bases and J by 2 bases, leaving 15 bases between them.